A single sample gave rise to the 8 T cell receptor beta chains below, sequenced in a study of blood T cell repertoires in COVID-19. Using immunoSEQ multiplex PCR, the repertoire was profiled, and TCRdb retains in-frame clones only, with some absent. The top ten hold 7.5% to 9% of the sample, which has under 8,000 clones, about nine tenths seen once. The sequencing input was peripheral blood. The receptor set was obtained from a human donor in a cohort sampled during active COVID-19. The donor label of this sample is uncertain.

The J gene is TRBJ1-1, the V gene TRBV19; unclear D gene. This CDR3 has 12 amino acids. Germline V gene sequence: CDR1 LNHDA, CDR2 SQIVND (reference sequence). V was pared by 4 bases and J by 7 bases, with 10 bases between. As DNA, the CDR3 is TGTGCCAGTAGTAGAGCGGGAGGTGAAGCTTTCTTT. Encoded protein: CASSRAGGEAFF. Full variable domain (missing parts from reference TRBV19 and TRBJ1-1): DGGITQSPKYLFRKEGQNVTLSCEQNLNHDAMYWYRQDPGQGLRLIYYSQIVNDFQKGDIAEGYSVSREKKESFPLTVTSAQKNPTAFYLCASSRAGGEAFFGQGTRLTVV.

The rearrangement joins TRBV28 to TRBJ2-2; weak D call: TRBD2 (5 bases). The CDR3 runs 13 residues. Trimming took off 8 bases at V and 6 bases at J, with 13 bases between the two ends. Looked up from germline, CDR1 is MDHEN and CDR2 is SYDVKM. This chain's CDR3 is CASLEAGSGELFF. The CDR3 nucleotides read TGTGCCAGCTTGGAGGCCGGTTCCGGGGAGCTGTTTTTT. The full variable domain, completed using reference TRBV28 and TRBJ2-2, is DVKVTQSSRYLVKRTGEKVFLECVQDMDHENMFWYRQDPGLGLRLIYFSYDVKMKEKGDIPEGYSVSREKKERFSLILESASTNQTSMYLCASLEAGSGELFFGEGSRLTVL.

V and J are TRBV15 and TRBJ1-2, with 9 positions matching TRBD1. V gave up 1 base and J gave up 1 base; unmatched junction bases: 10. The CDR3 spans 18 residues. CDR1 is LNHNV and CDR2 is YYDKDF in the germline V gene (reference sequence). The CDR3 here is CATSRVGTGSPINYGYTF. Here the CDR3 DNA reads TGTGCCACCAGCAGAGTCGGGACAGGGTCCCCCATTAACTATGGCTACACCTTC.

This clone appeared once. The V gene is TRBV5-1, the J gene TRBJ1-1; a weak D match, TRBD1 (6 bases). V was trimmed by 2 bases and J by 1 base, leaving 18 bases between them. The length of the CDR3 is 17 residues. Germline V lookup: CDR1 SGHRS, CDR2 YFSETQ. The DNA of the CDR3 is TGCGCCAGCAGCTTAGGACAGAGAGAGGTGGAGAACACTGAAGCTTTCTTT. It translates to CASSLGQREVENTEAFF.

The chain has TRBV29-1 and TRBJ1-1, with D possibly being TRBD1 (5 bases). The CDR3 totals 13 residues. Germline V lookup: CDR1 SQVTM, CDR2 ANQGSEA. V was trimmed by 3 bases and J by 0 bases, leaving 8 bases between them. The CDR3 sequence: CSVDNRLNTEAFF. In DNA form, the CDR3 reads TGCAGCGTTGACAACAGGCTGAACACTGAAGCTTTCTTT.

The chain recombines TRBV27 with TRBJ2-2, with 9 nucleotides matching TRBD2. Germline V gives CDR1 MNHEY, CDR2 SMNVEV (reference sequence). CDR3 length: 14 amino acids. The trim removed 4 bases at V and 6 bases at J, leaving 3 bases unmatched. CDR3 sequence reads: CASSWREGSGELFF. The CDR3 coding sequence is TGTGCCAGCAGTTGGCGGGAGGGATCCGGGGAGCTGTTTTTT.

The CDR3 sequence: CASSLVQGIYNEQFF. The CDR3 coding sequence is TGCGCCAGCAGCCTGGTCCAGGGGATCTACAATGAGCAGTTCTTC. The rearrangement links TRBV5-1 to TRBJ2-1; the D gene is possibly TRBD1 (6 bases). The CDR3 is 15 residues long. V lost 4 bases and J lost 3, with 14 bases in between. Germline lookup yields CDR1 SGHRS and CDR2 YFSETQ.

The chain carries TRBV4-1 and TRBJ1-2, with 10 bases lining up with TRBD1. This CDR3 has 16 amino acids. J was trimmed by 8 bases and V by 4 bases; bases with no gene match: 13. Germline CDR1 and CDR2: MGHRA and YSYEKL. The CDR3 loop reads CASSPEGDRGPGGYTF. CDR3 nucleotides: TGCGCCAGCAGCCCTGAGGGGGACAGGGGTCCAGGAGGCTACACCTTC.